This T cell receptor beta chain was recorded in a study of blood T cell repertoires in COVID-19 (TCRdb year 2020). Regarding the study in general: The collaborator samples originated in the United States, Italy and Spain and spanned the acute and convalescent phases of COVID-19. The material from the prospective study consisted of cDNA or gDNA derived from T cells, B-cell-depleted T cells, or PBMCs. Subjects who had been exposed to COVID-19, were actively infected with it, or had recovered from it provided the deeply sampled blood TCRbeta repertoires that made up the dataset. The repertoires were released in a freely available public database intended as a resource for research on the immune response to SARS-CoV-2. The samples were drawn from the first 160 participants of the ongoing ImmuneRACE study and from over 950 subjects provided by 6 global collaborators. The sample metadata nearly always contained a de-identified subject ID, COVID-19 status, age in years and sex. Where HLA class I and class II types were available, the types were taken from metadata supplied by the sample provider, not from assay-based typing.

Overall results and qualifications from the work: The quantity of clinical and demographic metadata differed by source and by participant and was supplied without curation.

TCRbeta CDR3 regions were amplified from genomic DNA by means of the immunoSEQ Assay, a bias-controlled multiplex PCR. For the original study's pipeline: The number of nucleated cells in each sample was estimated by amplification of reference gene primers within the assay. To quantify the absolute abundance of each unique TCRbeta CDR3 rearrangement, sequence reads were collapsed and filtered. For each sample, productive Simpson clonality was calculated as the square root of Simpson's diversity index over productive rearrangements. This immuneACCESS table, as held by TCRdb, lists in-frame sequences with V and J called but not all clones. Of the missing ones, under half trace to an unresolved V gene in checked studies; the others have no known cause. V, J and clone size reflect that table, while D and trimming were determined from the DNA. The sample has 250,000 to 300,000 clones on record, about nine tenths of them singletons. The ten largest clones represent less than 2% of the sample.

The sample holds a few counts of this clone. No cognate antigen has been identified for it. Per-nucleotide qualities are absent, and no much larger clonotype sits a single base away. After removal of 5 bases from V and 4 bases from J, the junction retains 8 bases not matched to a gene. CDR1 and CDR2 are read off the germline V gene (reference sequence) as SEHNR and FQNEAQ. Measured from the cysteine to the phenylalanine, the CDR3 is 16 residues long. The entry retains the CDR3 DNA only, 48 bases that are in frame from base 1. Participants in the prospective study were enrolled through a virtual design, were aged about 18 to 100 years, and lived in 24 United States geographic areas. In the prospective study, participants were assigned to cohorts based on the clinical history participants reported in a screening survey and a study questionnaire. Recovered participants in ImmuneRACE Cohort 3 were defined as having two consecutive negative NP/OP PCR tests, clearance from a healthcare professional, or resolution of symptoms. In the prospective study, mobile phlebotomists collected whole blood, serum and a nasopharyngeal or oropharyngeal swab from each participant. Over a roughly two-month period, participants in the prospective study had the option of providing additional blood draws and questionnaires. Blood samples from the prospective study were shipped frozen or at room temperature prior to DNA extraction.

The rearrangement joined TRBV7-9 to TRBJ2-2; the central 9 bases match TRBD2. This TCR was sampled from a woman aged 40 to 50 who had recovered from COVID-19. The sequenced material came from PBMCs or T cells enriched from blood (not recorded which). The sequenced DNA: TGTGCCAGCAGCCGGGTAGCGGGAGCGAGCACCGGGGAGCTGTTTTTT. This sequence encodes CASSRVAGASTGELFF.